This T cell receptor (beta chain) is drawn from a study of T-cell reconstitution after alpha-beta-depleted transplantation in children. Study-level findings and limits: Reported findings indicate that, about two months after transplant, alpha-beta T cells came from several hundred expanded clones, which were derived from non-depleted graft cells. Once a year had passed after transplant, T-cell counts and diversity came mostly from newly produced T cells. At day 60, the high TCRbeta diversity found in some patients originated from recipient T cells and thymic progenitors that had survived.

TCRbeta library preparation incorporated unique molecular identifiers. TCRdb called the PCR reads again in MiXCR, with one record for every CDR3 protein. The sample contains more than 3,000 distinct CDR3 sequences, roughly 20% of which appear only once. In its sample, this clonotype is large (0.1 to 1%). As yet, its antigen is unknown. The CDR3 extends over 14 amino acids. V was shortened by 6 bases and J by 4 bases, with 13 bases between the two germline ends. Germline V gene sequence: CDR1 DFQATT, CDR2 SNEGSKA (reference sequence). The clonotype was recovered from a male patient between 2 and 15 years old who had a stem cell transplant for acute lymphoblastic leukemia, so the T cells may come from the graft donor. The sample in question was PBMCs, mostly from graft donor cells, obtained 60 days after TCRalphabeta/CD19-depleted stem cell transplant. This chain joins TRBV20-1 and TRBJ2-6; D not certain. The CDR3 here is CSAARPGGANVLTF. CDR3 DNA sequence: TGCAGTGCGGCCCGACCCGGAGGGGCCAACGTCCTGACTTTC.